This TCR beta chain stems from a study of blood T cell repertoires in COVID-19. CDR3 length equals 14 residues. The V end lost 5 bases, the J end lost 4 bases, and 12 bases lay between the germline ends. CDR1 SGHAT and CDR2 FQNNGV come from the germline V gene. The data were produced by immunoSEQ multiplex PCR, yet TCRdb's version contains in-frame clones alone and is incomplete. The sample yields 250,000 to 400,000 clones, approximately 89% seen once. This sequence joins TRBV11-2 and TRBJ1-5; a weak D match, TRBD1 (5 bases). This sequence was found in a woman aged 25 to 39 with COVID-19, enrolled during active disease. Sequencing used peripheral blood. The CDR3 reads CASSRSQGNQPQHF. Here the CDR3 DNA reads TGTGCCAGCAGCCGTAGTCAGGGTAATCAGCCCCAGCATTTT.